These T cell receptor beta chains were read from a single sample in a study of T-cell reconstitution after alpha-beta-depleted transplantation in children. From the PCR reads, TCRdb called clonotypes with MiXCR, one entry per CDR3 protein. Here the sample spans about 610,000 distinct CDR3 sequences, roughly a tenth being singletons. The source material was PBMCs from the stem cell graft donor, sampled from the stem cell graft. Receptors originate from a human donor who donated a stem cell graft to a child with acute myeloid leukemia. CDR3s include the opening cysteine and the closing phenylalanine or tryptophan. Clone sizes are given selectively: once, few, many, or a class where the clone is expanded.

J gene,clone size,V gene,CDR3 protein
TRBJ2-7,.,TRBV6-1,CASRTGQGSSYEQYF
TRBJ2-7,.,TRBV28,CASRLDSHAGSEQYF
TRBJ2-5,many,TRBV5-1,CASSIQGRETQYF
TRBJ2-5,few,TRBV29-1,CSVEDPGGLETQYF
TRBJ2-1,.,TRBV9,CASSAATETLYNEQFF
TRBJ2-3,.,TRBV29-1,CSVAGLAGGTSTDTQYF
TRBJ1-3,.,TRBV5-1,CASSLMGTSGNTIYF
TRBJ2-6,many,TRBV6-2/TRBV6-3,CASSRGQGASGANVLTF
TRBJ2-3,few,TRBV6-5,CATKGLAGGPPTDTQYF
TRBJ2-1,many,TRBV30,CAWSVRAGGFNEQFF
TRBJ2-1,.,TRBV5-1,CASSLGGLAGSDSYNEQFF
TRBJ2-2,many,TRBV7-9,CASSPGLSTGELFF
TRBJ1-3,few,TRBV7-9,CASSSRTTGNTIYF
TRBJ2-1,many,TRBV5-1,CASSPQGQGANEQFF
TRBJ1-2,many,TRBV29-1,CSVVGQGGYTF
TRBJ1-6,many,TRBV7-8,CASSLGQAHNSPLHF
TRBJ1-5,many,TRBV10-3,CAITPRRLGNQPQHF
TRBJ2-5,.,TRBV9,CASSVGTSGVHYQETQYF
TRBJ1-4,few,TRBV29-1,CSVALNEKLFF
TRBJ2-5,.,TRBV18,CASSPPGVRETQYF
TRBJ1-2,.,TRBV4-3,CASSQDPGFNYGYTF
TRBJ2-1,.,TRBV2,CASRAGLAGGGGEQFF
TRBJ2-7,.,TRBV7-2,CASSLSAGPYEQYF
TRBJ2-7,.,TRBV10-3,CAISRDRSEQYF
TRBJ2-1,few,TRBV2,CASEQAGVGDEQFF
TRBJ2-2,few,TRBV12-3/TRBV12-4,CASSLFRVADTGELFF
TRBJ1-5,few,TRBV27,CASRMDSINQPQHF
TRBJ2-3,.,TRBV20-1,CSARDRLSGSSDTQYF
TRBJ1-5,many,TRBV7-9,CASSQTGGNQPQHF
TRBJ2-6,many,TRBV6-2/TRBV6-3,CASSARGTSGANVLTF
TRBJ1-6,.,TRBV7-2,CASSSGQGKNSPLHF
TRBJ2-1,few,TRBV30,CAADPRGHNEQFF
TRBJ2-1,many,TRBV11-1,CASSSFGQLATEQFF
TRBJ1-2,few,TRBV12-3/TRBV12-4,CASSSLDRELYGYTF
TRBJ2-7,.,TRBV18,CASTAGALSYEQYF
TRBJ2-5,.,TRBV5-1,CASSSARGETQYF
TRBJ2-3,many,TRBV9,CASSETGTGTTDTQYF
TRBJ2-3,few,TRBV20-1,CSAPIWRTDTQYF
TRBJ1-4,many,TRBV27,CASSSSTRAREKLFF